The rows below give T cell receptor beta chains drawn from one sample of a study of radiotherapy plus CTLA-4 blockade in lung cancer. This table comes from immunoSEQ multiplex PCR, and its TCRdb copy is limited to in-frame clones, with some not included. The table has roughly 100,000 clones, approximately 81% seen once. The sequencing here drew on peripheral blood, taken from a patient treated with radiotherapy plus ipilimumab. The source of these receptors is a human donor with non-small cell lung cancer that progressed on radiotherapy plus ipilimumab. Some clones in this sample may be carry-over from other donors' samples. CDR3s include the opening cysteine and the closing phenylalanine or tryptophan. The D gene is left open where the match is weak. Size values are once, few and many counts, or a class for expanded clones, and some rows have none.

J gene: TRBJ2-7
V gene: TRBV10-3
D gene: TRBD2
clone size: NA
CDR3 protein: CASLAGDSYEQYF
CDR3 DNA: TGTGCCAGTCTAGCGGGTGACTCCTACGAGCAGTACTTC

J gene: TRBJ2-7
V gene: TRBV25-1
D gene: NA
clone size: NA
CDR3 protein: CASSERSHLLTLNYEQYF
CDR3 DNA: TGTGCCAGCAGTGAAAGGTCCCACCTATTGACTCTCAACTACGAGCAGTACTTC

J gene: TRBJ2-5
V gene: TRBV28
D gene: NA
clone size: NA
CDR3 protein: CASSLSRMETQYF
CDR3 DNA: TGTGCCAGCAGTTTAAGTCGGATGGAGACCCAGTACTTC

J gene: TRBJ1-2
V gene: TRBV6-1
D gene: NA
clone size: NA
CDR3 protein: CASRRDFNYGYTF
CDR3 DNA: TGTGCCAGCAGACGCGACTTTAACTATGGCTACACCTTC

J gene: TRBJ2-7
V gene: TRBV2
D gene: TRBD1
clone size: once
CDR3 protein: CASRDRVAAYEQYF
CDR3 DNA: TGTGCCAGCAGGGACAGGGTCGCAGCCTACGAGCAGTACTTC

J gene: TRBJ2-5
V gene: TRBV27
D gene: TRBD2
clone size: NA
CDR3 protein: CASSLSTSGRGTQYF
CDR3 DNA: TGTGCCAGCAGTTTATCTACTAGCGGGAGGGGGACCCAGTACTTC

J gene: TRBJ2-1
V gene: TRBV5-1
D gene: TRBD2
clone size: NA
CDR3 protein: CASSLAISGGASEQFF
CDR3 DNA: TGCGCCAGCAGCTTGGCCATTAGCGGGGGGGCTAGTGAGCAGTTCTTC

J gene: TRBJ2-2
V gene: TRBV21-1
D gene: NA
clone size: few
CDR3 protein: CASSKDSTNTGELFF
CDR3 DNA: TGTGCCAGCAGCAAAGATAGCACTAACACCGGGGAGCTGTTTTTT

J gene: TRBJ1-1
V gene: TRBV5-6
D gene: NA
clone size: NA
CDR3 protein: CASKEAGLYLNTEAFF
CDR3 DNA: TGTGCCAGCAAAGAGGCGGGTCTTTACCTAAACACTGAAGCTTTCTTT

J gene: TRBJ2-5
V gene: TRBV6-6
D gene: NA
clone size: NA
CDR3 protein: CASRRRDSGQETQYF
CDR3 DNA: TGTGCCAGCCGAAGGAGAGACAGCGGTCAAGAGACCCAGTACTTC

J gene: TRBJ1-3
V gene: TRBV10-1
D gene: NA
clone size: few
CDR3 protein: CASSESRAAGNTIYF
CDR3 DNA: TGCGCCAGCAGTGAGTCGAGGGCAGCTGGAAACACCATATATTTT

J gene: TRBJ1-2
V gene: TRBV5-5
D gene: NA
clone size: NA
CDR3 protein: CASSLTGEANYGYTF
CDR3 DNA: TGTGCCAGCAGCTTGACAGGAGAAGCTAACTATGGCTACACCTTC

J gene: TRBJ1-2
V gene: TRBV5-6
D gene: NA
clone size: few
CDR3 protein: CASSPGDYGYTF
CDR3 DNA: TGTGCCAGCAGCCCCGGAGACTATGGCTACACCTTC

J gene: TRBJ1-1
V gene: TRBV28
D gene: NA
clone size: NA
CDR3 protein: CASSLSRQTEAFF
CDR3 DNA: TGTGCCAGCAGTTTATCCCGACAGACTGAAGCTTTCTTT

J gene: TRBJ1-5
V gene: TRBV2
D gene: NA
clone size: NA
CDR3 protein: CASKAGVRNQPQHF
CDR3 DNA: TGTGCCAGCAAGGCGGGGGTAAGGAATCAGCCCCAGCATTTT

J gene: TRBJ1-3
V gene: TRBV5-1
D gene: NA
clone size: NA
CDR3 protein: CASSFHRNTRTDTIYF
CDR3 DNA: TGCGCCAGCAGCTTTCACAGGAATACCCGGACCGACACCATATATTTT

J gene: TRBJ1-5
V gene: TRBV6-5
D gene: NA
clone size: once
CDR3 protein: CASSSRTNNNQPQHF
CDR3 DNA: TGTGCCAGCAGTTCCCGGACAAACAACAATCAGCCCCAGCATTTT

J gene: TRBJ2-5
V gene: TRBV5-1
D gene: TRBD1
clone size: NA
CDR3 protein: CASSLQGRGETQYF
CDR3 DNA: TGCGCCAGCAGCTTACAGGGGCGCGGAGAGACCCAGTACTTC

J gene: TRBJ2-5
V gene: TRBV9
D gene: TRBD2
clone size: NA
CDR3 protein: CASSPRTSRETQYF
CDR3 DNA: TGTGCCAGCAGCCCGCGGACTAGTCGAGAGACCCAGTACTTC

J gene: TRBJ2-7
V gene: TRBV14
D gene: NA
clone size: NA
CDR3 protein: CASAWTVYEQYF
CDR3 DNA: TGTGCCAGCGCATGGACAGTTTACGAGCAGTACTTC

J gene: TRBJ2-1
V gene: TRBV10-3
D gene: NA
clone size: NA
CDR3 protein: CAIRPGVLNEQFF
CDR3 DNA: TGTGCCATCAGACCGGGGGTACTCAATGAGCAGTTCTTC

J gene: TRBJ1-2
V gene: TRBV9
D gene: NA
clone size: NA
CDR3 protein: CASSVGLGNYGYTF
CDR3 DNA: TGTGCCAGCAGCGTAGGGCTGGGGAACTATGGCTACACCTTC

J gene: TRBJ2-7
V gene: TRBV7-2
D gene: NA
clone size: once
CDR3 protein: CASSPFVRYGYEQYF
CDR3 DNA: TGTGCCAGCAGCCCCTTTGTGAGGTATGGATACGAGCAGTACTTC

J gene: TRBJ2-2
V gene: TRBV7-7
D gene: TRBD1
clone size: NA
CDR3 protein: CASSQGQGVTGELFF
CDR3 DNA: TGTGCTAGCAGCCAGGGACAGGGCGTCACCGGGGAGCTGTTTTTT

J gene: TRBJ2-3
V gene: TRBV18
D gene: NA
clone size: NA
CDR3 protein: CASSPNKSGGPRTDTQYF
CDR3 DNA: TGTGCCAGCTCACCAAATAAGTCCGGGGGGCCCCGCACAGATACGCAGTATTTT

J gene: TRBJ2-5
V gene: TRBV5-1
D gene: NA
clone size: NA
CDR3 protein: CASSLNPAGSQETQYF
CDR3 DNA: TGCGCCAGCAGCTTGAACCCCGCGGGGTCCCAAGAGACCCAGTACTTC

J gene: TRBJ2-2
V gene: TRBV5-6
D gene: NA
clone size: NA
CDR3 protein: CASSLEKYSNTGELFF
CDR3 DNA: TGTGCCAGCAGCTTGGAAAAGTACTCGAACACCGGGGAGCTGTTTTTT

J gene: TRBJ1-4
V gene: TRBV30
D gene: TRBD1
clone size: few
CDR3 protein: CAWSVNRGSEKLFF
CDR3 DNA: TGTGCCTGGAGCGTCAACAGGGGGAGTGAAAAACTGTTTTTT

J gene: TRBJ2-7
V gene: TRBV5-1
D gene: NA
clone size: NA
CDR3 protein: CASSFSGNEQYF
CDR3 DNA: TGCGCCAGCAGCTTTAGTGGGAACGAGCAGTACTTC

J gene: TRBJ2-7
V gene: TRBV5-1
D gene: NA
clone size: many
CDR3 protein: CASSLGGSSYEQYF
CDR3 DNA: TGCGCCAGCAGCCTAGGGGGAAGCTCCTACGAGCAGTACTTC

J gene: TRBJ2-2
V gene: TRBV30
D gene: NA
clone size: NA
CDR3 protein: CAWSVMGARNTGELFF
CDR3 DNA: TGTGCCTGGAGTGTCATGGGGGCAAGGAACACCGGGGAGCTGTTTTTT

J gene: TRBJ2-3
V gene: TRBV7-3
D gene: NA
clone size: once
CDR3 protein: CASSLLARGGPTDTQYF
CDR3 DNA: TGTGCCAGCAGCTTACTAGCAAGGGGGGGACCCACAGATACGCAGTATTTT

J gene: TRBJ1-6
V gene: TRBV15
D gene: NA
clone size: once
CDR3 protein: CATSRDQARAGSPLHF
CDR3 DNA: TGTGCCACCAGCAGAGATCAGGCCAGGGCGGGTTCACCCCTCCACTTT

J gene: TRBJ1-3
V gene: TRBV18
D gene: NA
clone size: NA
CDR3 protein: CASSPPGNSGNTIYF
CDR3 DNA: TGTGCCAGCTCACCACCGGGGAACTCTGGAAACACCATATATTTT

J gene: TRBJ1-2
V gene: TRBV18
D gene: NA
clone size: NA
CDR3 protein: CASSPQGERGYTF
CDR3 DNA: TGTGCCAGCTCACCACAAGGGGAGAGGGGCTACACCTTC

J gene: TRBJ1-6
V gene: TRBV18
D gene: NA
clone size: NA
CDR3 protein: CASSPLANSPLHF
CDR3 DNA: TGTGCCAGCTCACCCCTAGCTAATTCACCCCTCCACTTT

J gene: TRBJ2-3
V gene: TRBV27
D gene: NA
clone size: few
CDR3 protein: CASSFAKWTTDTQYF
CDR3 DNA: TGTGCCAGCAGTTTCGCAAAATGGACCACAGATACGCAGTATTTT

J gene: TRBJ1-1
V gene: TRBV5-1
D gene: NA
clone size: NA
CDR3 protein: CASSLGSVANTEAFF
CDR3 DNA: TGCGCCAGCAGCTTGGGCTCAGTAGCAAACACTGAAGCTTTCTTT

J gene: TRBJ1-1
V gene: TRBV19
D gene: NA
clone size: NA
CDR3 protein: CASQARDDTEAFF
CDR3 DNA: TGTGCCAGTCAGGCCAGGGACGACACTGAAGCTTTCTTT

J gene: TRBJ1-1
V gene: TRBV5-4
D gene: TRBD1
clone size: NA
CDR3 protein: CASSLDRGRTEAFF
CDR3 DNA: TGTGCCAGCAGCCTGGACAGGGGGCGGACTGAAGCTTTCTTT

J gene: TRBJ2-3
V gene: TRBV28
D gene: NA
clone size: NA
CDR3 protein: CASSLLDGSTDTQYF
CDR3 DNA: TGTGCCAGCAGTTTATTGGACGGTAGCACAGATACGCAGTATTTT

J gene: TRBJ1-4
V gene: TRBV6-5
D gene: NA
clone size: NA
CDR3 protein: CAFKVQGLLEKLFF
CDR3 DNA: TGTGCCTTCAAGGTCCAGGGGCTTTTGGAAAAACTGTTTTTT

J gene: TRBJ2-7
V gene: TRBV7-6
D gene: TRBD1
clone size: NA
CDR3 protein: CASSLTPGQGMHEQYF
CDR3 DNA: TGTGCTAGCAGCTTAACGCCGGGACAGGGAATGCACGAGCAGTACTTC

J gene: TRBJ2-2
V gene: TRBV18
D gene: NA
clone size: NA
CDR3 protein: CASSPVLTNTGELFF
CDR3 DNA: TGTGCCAGCTCACCTGTACTCACGAACACCGGGGAGCTGTTTTTT

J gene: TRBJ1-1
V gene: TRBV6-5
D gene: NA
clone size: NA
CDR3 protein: CASWAHPTNTEAFF
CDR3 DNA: TGTGCCAGCTGGGCGCACCCGACGAACACTGAAGCTTTCTTT

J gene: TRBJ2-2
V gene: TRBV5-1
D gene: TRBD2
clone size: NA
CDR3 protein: CASSLLAGLNTGELFF
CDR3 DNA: TGCGCCAGCAGCTTACTAGCGGGGCTGAACACCGGGGAGCTGTTTTTT

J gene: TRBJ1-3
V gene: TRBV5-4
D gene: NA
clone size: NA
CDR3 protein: CASSFGGLNSGNTIYF
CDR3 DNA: TGTGCCAGCAGCTTCGGGGGCCTAAACTCTGGAAACACCATATATTTT

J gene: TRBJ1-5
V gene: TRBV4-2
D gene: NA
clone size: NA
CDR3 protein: CASSQDSAGGFRQPQHF
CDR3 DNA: TGTGCCAGCAGCCAAGATAGTGCGGGGGGGTTCAGGCAGCCCCAGCATTTT

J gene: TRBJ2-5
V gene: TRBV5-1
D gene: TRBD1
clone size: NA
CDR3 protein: CASSFMGQQETQYF
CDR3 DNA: TGCGCCAGCAGCTTTATGGGACAGCAAGAGACCCAGTACTTC

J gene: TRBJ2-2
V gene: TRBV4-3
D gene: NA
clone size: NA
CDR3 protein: CASSPDRHLIDRNTGELFF
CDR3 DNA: TGCGCCAGCAGCCCAGACCGACACCTCATCGATAGGAACACCGGGGAGCTGTTTTTT

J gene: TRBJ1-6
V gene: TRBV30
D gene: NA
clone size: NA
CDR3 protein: CAWSATNREWDNSPLHF
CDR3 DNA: TGTGCCTGGAGTGCCACCAACAGGGAGTGGGATAATTCACCCCTCCACTTT

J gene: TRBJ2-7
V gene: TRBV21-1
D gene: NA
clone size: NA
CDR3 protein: CASSGQGTVSSYEQYF
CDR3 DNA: TGTGCCAGCAGCGGACAAGGGACAGTCAGCTCCTACGAGCAGTACTTC

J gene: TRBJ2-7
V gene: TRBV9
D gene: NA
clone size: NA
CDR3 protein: CASSGLPGARFYEQYF
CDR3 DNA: TGTGCCAGCAGCGGGCTGCCGGGGGCCCGCTTCTACGAGCAGTACTTC

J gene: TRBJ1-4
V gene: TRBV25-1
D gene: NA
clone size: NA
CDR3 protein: CASSFDQGCEKLFF
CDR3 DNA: TGTGCCAGCTCCTTTGATCAGGGCTGCGAAAAACTGTTTTTT